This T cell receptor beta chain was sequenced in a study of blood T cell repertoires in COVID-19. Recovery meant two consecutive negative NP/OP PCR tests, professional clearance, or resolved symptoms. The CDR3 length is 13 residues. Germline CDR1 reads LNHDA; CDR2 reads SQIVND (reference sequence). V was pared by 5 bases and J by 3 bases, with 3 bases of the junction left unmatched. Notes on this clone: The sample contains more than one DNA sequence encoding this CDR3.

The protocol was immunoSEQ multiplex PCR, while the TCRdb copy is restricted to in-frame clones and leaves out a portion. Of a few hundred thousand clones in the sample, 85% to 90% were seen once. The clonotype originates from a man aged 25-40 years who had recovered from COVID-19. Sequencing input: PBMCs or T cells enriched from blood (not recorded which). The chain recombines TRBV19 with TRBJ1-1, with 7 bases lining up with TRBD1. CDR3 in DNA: TGTGCCAGTAGTGTCGACAGGGACACTGAAGCTTTCTTT. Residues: CASSVDRDTEAFF.